This paragraph covers one TCR beta chain sequence. Other DNA sequences in the sample encode the same CDR3. The CDR3 extends over 11 amino acids. Germline CDR1 reads DFQATT; CDR2 reads SNEGSKA (reference sequence). V was pared by 2 bases and J by 4 bases, with 5 bases between. The data were obtained in a study of blood T cell repertoires in COVID-19. The wider study: Spain, Italy and the United States supplied samples that represented acute and convalescent COVID-19. Sources were T cells, B-cell-depleted T cells, or PBMCs; the material itself was cDNA or gDNA.

Repertoires were generated with immunoSEQ multiplex PCR, while TCRdb's copy carries only in-frame clones and drops some. This table holds roughly 240,000 clones, roughly 86% found once. The chain has TRBV20-1 and TRBJ1-1; no clear D gene. What was sequenced was peripheral blood. The TCR was taken from an older woman who had recovered from COVID-19. CDR3 amino acids: CSARPGTEAFF. CDR3 bases: TGCAGTGCTAGACCCGGCACTGAAGCTTTCTTT.